The entry below describes one T cell receptor (beta chain). This clone appeared a few times. No cognate antigen has been identified for it. Base qualities are not recorded, but no much larger clone differs from it by a single base. For sequencing of the TCRbeta CDR3 region, genomic DNA was extracted from the sorted cells. TCRbeta CDR3 regions were sequenced using the immunoSEQ Assay. The source is immuneACCESS, and TCRdb retained only in-frame sequences with V and J called. Part of the clones is not carried over; for the studies checked, unresolved V genes explain less than half of this, and the remainder is unexplained. Here the sample has 70,000 or so clones; about 83% occur a single time. The ten largest make up 5.5% to 7% of the sample. The data stem from a study of OX40 agonist ivuxolimab in advanced cancers. Study-level background: Ivuxolimab, which targeted the costimulatory receptor OX40 (CD134), was an agonistic, fully human IgG2 monoclonal antibody. The paper covers the monotherapy dose-escalation part of the phase I ivuxolimab trial, which included N of about 50 patients. Prior anti-PD-1, anti-PD-L1 or anti-CTLA-4 therapy was permitted, and 30% to 50% of dose-escalation patients had received checkpoint inhibitors. Intravenous ivuxolimab was administered to patients every 2 weeks at six dose levels: 0.01, 0.1, 0.3, 1.5, 3 and 10 mg/kg. Of the 50 to 55 dose-escalation patients, hepatocellular carcinoma was present in about 20, melanoma in around 15, renal cell carcinoma in 9 and head and neck cancer in 9. Partial responses occurred in three dose-escalation patients: two with cutaneous melanoma and one with hepatocellular carcinoma. In the dose-escalation cohort, more than 80% of patients were male, and the mean age was approximately 60 years with a range of roughly 23 to 79. The point of sequencing TCRbeta in the periphery was to test whether ivuxolimab changed TCR sequence diversity and drove clonal T-cell expansion.

The trial excluded patients who had a history of autoimmune disease or who were on systemic immunosuppression. In every dose cohort, peripheral blood was drawn for TCR sequencing at baseline, cycle 4 day 1, and cycle 7 day 1. Samples were obtained from an open-label, multicenter, first-in-human phase I dose-escalation trial of ivuxolimab. The trial enrolled adults with locally advanced or metastatic head and neck squamous cell, hepatocellular, melanoma or renal cell carcinoma. Before TCR sequencing, CD4+ T cells and CD8+ T cells were sorted from peripheral blood as separate populations. Trimming costs V 3 bases and J 3 bases, and their ends lie 28 bases apart. The CDR3 runs 20 amino acids, cysteine and phenylalanine included. Here the CDR3 DNA is all that survives: 60 bases in frame from base 1. In the germline V gene (reference sequence), CDR1 corresponds to WNHNN and CDR2 to SYGVQD. What the work shows at the level of the full study, not this receptor alone: At doses from 0.1 to 3.0 mg/kg, clonal expansion was seen in both CD4+ and CD8+ blood T cells between baseline and week 6. The antigen specificity of the clonally expanded peripheral T cells was not determined. On average, CD8+ T cells showed more expanded clones than CD4+ T cells after ivuxolimab. In partial responders in the 0.1-3.0 mg/kg groups, normalized peripheral clonal expansion was found to be among the lowest, especially among CD8+ T cells. Low levels of normalized T-cell clonal expansion were also seen in some patients who did not respond.

This clonotype originated in an adult with an advanced solid tumor such as melanoma, head and neck, liver or kidney cancer. The material sequenced was CD4+ or CD8+ T cells sorted from blood, taken in a trial of the OX40 agonist ivuxolimab. The chain uses TRBV10-1 and TRBJ2-3; the best D guess is TRBD2, with 7 bases matching. The CDR3 region: CASSDKGEGWIGQSTDTQYF. The sequenced DNA: TGCGCCAGCAGTGACAAAGGGGAGGGCTGGATAGGACAGAGTACAGATACGCAGTATTTT.